The clone carrying this T cell receptor (beta chain) was seen many times. The data originate from a study of T cells in Graves' hyperthyroidism and ophthalmopathy. Amplification targeted TCR beta CDR3 regions from RNA transcripts. RT-PCR in the first round (using the HTBI primer set) targeted the TCR CDR3. TCRdb processed the multiplex PCR reads anew with MiXCR; each CDR3 protein has one entry. The top ten hold approximately 8% of the sample, which has 700,000 or so distinct CDR3 sequences, about 17% seen once. Patients showing uncontrolled infection, other autoimmune disease, pregnancy or lactation were ineligible. This clonotype was sampled from a man between 18 and 29 years old with Graves' hyperthyroidism. The sample was blood.

CDR3 sequence: CASSSPNQPQHF. CDR3 sequence (DNA): TGTGCCAGCAGCTCCCCCAATCAGCCCCAGCATTTT. The rearrangement uses TRBV28 and TRBJ1-5, with unresolved D. V gave up 6 bases and J gave up 3 bases, with 6 bases separating them. Germline V gives CDR1 MDHEN, CDR2 SYDVKM. The CDR3 runs 12 residues.